Described below is a single TCR beta chain sequence and its context. The sample belongs to a study of blood T cell repertoires in COVID-19. Study at large: COVID-19 samples, acute and convalescent, were from the United States, Italy and Spain. T cells, B-cell-depleted T cells, or PBMCs supplied cDNA or gDNA.

Authors' data handling: Estimation of nucleated cell counts relied on the amplification of reference gene primers. Repertoires were generated with immunoSEQ multiplex PCR, while TCRdb's copy carries only in-frame clones and drops some. The DNA was the basis for D and trimming; V, J and clone size are from that table. The data hold hundreds of thousands of clones, with approximately 80% observed a single time. The J segment lost 4 bases and the V segment lost 0 bases, leaving 2 bases of the junction unmatched. The CDR3 runs 14 residues. Germline V gene lookup returns CDR1 LGHNA and CDR2 YNFKEQ. V gene TRBV4-2 combines with J gene TRBJ1-2; the match to TRBD1 covers 7 bases. This receptor was taken from a woman in her 70s with acute or convalescent COVID-19. Sequencing was carried out using peripheral blood. In DNA, the CDR3 is TGTGCCAGCAGCCAAGACCAGGGGGGCTATGGCTACACCTTC. This sequence encodes CASSQDQGGYGYTF.